The 2 T cell receptor beta chains in this list originate from one sample, sequenced in a study of T cells in Graves' hyperthyroidism and ophthalmopathy. Authors of the study amplified TCR beta CDR3 regions from RNA transcripts. During a first-round RT-PCR of the TCR CDR3, the HTBI primer set was used. TCRdb reprocessed the multiplex PCR reads with MiXCR, giving one entry per CDR3 protein. The data show over 700,000 distinct CDR3 sequences, over 35% seen once. The specimen was blood. The receptors originated from a man younger than 35 with Graves' hyperthyroidism.

This clonotype was observed at least ten times. The chain recombines TRBV10-3 with TRBJ2-5, with 9 bases lining up with TRBD2. The CDR3 length is 14 residues. J was trimmed by 3 bases and V by 6 bases; bases with no gene match: 5. The germline gives CDR1 ENHRY, CDR2 SYGVKD. The CDR3 DNA reads as TGTGCCATCAGCGTTTCTAGCGGGGAAGAGACCCAGTACTTC. It yields the protein CAISVSSGEETQYF.

This clonotype was seen a handful of times. V gene TRBV5-6 combines with J gene TRBJ1-3, with 9 bases identical to TRBD1. Germline V gene data show CDR1 as SGHDT and CDR2 as YYEEEE. Trimming cost V 4 bases and J 3 bases; bases outside gene matches: 8. CDR3 length equals 16 residues. The CDR3 reads CASSPLDRGSGNTIYF. CDR3 sequence (DNA): TGTGCCAGCAGCCCGCTGGACAGGGGAAGTGGAAACACCATATATTTT. Full variable domain (outside the CDR3, taken from reference TRBV5-6 and TRBJ1-3): DAGVTQSPTHLIKTRGQQVTLRCSPKSGHDTVSWYQQALGQGPQFIFQYYEEEERQRGNFPDRFSGHQFPNYSSELNVNALLLGDSALYLCASSPLDRGSGNTIYFGEGSWLTVV.